This TCR beta chain emerged from a study of post-analysis software for immune sequencing data. As for the study in general: Secondary progressive, relapsing-remitting and progressive-relapsing multiple sclerosis were among the included disease courses.

General study points: Among a few TRBV segments more frequent in patients than controls were TRBV5-6, TRBV5-1 and TRBV20-1.

About this clonotype: Its antigen remains unknown.

Unique-molecular-identifier-tagged TCR beta cDNA libraries were used. TCRdb reprocessed the PCR reads via MiXCR and lists one record per CDR3 protein. The sample lists about 170,000 distinct CDR3 sequences; around 30% were seen once. The CDR3 spans 15 residues. Germline V gene data show CDR1 as MGHRA and CDR2 as YSYEKL. The source of this sequence is a girl aged 10 to 17 with multiple sclerosis. The V and J genes are TRBV4-1 and TRBJ2-5, with D perhaps TRBD1 or TRBD2 (5 bases each). The J call may be incorrect, as the DNA end agrees better with TRBJ2-7. The sequenced sample consisted of blood. The CDR3 protein is CASSENPGGSYEQYF. As DNA, the CDR3 is TGCGCCAGCAGTGAAAATCCTGGGGGCTCCTACGAGCAGTACTTC.